Listed below are T cell receptor beta chains from one sample, sequenced in a study of CD8+CD57+ T cells in acquired aplastic anemia. TCRdb re-analysed the reads in MiXCR, keeping a single row per CDR3 protein. The sample lists about 270,000 distinct CDR3 sequences; 55% to 65% were seen once. Sequenced material: sorted CD4+, CD8+, or CD8+CD57+ T cells (not recorded which) from PBMCs. The receptors derive from a human donor with severe aplastic anemia or a healthy control (not recorded which). CDR3s include the opening cysteine and the closing phenylalanine or tryptophan. A D gene is named only where the DNA matches it firmly.

j_gene: TRBJ2-3
len: 14
v_gene: TRBV6-2/TRBV6-3
d_gene: TRBD2
CDR3aa: CASSPGLARDTQYF

j_gene: TRBJ2-3
len: 13
v_gene: TRBV25-1
d_gene: NA
CDR3aa: CASSVFGTDTQYF

j_gene: TRBJ1-1
len: 18
v_gene: TRBV19
d_gene: NA
CDR3aa: CASSYDAPERAMNTEAFF

j_gene: TRBJ2-3
len: 12
v_gene: TRBV7-2
d_gene: NA
CDR3aa: CASSQGSDTQYF

j_gene: TRBJ2-7
len: 15
v_gene: TRBV2
d_gene: NA
CDR3aa: CASSEGRESSYEQYF

j_gene: TRBJ1-1
len: 10
v_gene: TRBV29-1
d_gene: NA
CDR3aa: CSVWGLEAFF

j_gene: TRBJ1-5
len: 13
v_gene: TRBV20-1
d_gene: NA
CDR3aa: CSAQDAFDQPQHF

j_gene: TRBJ2-5
len: 13
v_gene: TRBV7-2
d_gene: TRBD2
CDR3aa: CASSLSGGETQYF

j_gene: TRBJ1-1
len: 14
v_gene: TRBV7-9
d_gene: NA
CDR3aa: CASSLPGRSTEAFF

j_gene: TRBJ1-2
len: 17
v_gene: TRBV7-9
d_gene: TRBD1
CDR3aa: CASSLGAGTGLDYGYTF

j_gene: TRBJ1-4
len: 14
v_gene: TRBV29-1
d_gene: NA
CDR3aa: CSVEDPQGMEKLFF

j_gene: TRBJ2-7
len: 14
v_gene: TRBV12-3/TRBV12-4
d_gene: NA
CDR3aa: CASSPRRGSYERYF

j_gene: TRBJ1-2
len: 16
v_gene: TRBV19
d_gene: NA
CDR3aa: CASSTSTGTLNYGYTF

j_gene: TRBJ1-5
len: 16
v_gene: TRBV12-3/TRBV12-4
d_gene: NA
CDR3aa: CASSLNGRPQDQPQHF

j_gene: TRBJ1-2
len: 17
v_gene: TRBV19
d_gene: TRBD1
CDR3aa: CASSTNRDRGFTIGYTF

j_gene: TRBJ2-7
len: 13
v_gene: TRBV20-1
d_gene: TRBD1
CDR3aa: CSGFGTGFYEQYF

j_gene: TRBJ1-1
len: 11
v_gene: TRBV7-3
d_gene: NA
CDR3aa: CASVLTTEAFF

j_gene: TRBJ2-5
len: 13
v_gene: TRBV19
d_gene: NA
CDR3aa: CASSSRSRVPQYF

j_gene: TRBJ2-1
len: 16
v_gene: TRBV20-1
d_gene: NA
CDR3aa: CSAGPINSAGYNEQFF

j_gene: TRBJ1-6
len: 12
v_gene: TRBV20-1
d_gene: NA
CDR3aa: CSAREANPHLHF

j_gene: TRBJ2-1
len: 16
v_gene: TRBV10-3
d_gene: NA
CDR3aa: CAISVSVVGDYNEQFF

j_gene: TRBJ1-1
len: 14
v_gene: TRBV4-2
d_gene: NA
CDR3aa: CASSQSRAGTEAFF

j_gene: TRBJ2-3
len: 14
v_gene: TRBV2
d_gene: NA
CDR3aa: CASSEPVGGDTQYF

j_gene: TRBJ1-6
len: 13
v_gene: TRBV19
d_gene: NA
CDR3aa: CASTREGSSPLHF

j_gene: TRBJ1-1
len: 16
v_gene: TRBV9
d_gene: TRBD1
CDR3aa: CASSAGQGAGRTEAFF

j_gene: TRBJ1-5
len: 12
v_gene: TRBV6-6
d_gene: NA
CDR3aa: CASGDGNQPQHF

j_gene: TRBJ1-2
len: 12
v_gene: TRBV10-3
d_gene: NA
CDR3aa: CASNQDVRGYTF

j_gene: TRBJ2-7
len: 14
v_gene: TRBV19
d_gene: TRBD1
CDR3aa: CASSRTGPFYEQYF

j_gene: TRBJ1-2
len: 12
v_gene: TRBV25-1
d_gene: TRBD1
CDR3aa: CASNRGGSGYTF

j_gene: TRBJ1-3
len: 16
v_gene: TRBV5-1
d_gene: NA
CDR3aa: CASSLEPGALRDTIYF

j_gene: TRBJ2-5
len: 12
v_gene: TRBV5-6
d_gene: TRBD2
CDR3aa: CASSLDSGEAHF

j_gene: TRBJ1-5
len: 13
v_gene: TRBV29-1
d_gene: NA
CDR3aa: CSPLGRVYQPQHF

j_gene: TRBJ2-7
len: 15
v_gene: TRBV7-2
d_gene: NA
CDR3aa: CASSLPEGVAYEQYF

j_gene: TRBJ2-1
len: 16
v_gene: TRBV7-8
d_gene: TRBD2
CDR3aa: CASSLIRGGSYNEQFF

j_gene: TRBJ1-2
len: 15
v_gene: TRBV15
d_gene: TRBD1
CDR3aa: CATSRVPGQGDGYTF

j_gene: TRBJ2-3
len: 15
v_gene: TRBV5-1
d_gene: TRBD2
CDR3aa: CASSSGTSGALTQYF

j_gene: TRBJ2-3
len: 18
v_gene: TRBV11-2
d_gene: NA
CDR3aa: CASSQIGALGGRADTQYF

j_gene: TRBJ2-6
len: 14
v_gene: TRBV10-2
d_gene: NA
CDR3aa: CASSDASGANVLTF

j_gene: TRBJ1-1
len: 12
v_gene: TRBV18
d_gene: NA
CDR3aa: CASSDRNTEAFF

j_gene: TRBJ2-7
len: 13
v_gene: TRBV28
d_gene: NA
CDR3aa: CASSWGVPYEQYF

j_gene: TRBJ1-2
len: 16
v_gene: TRBV7-2
d_gene: NA
CDR3aa: CASSKSSGTANYGYTF

j_gene: TRBJ1-1
len: 16
v_gene: TRBV5-6
d_gene: NA
CDR3aa: CASSRERAGLSTEAFF

j_gene: TRBJ2-1
len: 14
v_gene: TRBV10-3
d_gene: NA
CDR3aa: CAISVGTGMNEQFF

j_gene: TRBJ2-7
len: 12
v_gene: TRBV20-1
d_gene: NA
CDR3aa: CSAGQLTYEQYF

j_gene: TRBJ2-2
len: 15
v_gene: TRBV2
d_gene: TRBD1
CDR3aa: CASSELGQLTGELFF

j_gene: TRBJ2-2
len: 17
v_gene: TRBV14
d_gene: TRBD2
CDR3aa: CASSSGLAGGVTGELFF

j_gene: TRBJ1-1
len: 15
v_gene: TRBV2
d_gene: TRBD1
CDR3aa: CASRRDSLKNTEAFF

j_gene: TRBJ2-5
len: 16
v_gene: TRBV24-1
d_gene: NA
CDR3aa: CATSDSATNTGETQYF

j_gene: TRBJ2-1
len: 12
v_gene: TRBV5-1
d_gene: NA
CDR3aa: CASSPGAYEQFF

j_gene: TRBJ2-7
len: 13
v_gene: TRBV7-9
d_gene: NA
CDR3aa: CASSPGISYEQYF

j_gene: TRBJ2-5
len: 15
v_gene: TRBV4-3
d_gene: NA
CDR3aa: CASSPVESTQETQYF

j_gene: TRBJ2-1
len: 16
v_gene: TRBV9
d_gene: TRBD2
CDR3aa: CASSVIAGGYYNEQFF

j_gene: TRBJ2-7
len: 11
v_gene: TRBV29-1
d_gene: NA
CDR3aa: CSVVWGHEQYF

j_gene: TRBJ1-1
len: 14
v_gene: TRBV20-1
d_gene: NA
CDR3aa: CSASRSLGRFEAFF

j_gene: TRBJ1-2
len: 12
v_gene: TRBV29-1
d_gene: TRBD1
CDR3aa: CSVYGQGNGYTF